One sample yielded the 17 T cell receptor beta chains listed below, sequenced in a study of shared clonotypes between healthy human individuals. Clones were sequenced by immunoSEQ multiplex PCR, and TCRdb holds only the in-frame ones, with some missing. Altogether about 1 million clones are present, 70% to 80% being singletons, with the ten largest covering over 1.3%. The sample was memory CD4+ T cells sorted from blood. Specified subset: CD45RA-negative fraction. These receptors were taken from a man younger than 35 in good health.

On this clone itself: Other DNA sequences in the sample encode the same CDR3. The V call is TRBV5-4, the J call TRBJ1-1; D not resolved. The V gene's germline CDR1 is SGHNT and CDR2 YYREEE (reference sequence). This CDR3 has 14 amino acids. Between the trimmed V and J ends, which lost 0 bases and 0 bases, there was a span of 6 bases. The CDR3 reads CASSLGPVNTEAFF. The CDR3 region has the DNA TGTGCCAGCAGCTTGGGACCCGTGAACACTGAAGCTTTCTTT.

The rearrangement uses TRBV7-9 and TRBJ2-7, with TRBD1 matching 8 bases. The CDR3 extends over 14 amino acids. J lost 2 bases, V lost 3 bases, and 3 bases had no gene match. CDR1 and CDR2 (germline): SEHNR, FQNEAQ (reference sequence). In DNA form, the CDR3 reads TGTGCCAGCAGCTTTCTGACAGGGGCCTACGAGCAGTACTTC. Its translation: CASSFLTGAYEQYF.

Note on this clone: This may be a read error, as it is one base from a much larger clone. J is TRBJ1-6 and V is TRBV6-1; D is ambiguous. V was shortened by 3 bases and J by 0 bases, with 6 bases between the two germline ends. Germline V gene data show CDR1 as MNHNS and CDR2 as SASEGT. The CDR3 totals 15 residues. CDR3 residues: CASSDQSSYNSPLHF. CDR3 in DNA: TGTGCCAGCAGTGACCAGAGCTCCTATAATTCACCCCTCCACTTT.

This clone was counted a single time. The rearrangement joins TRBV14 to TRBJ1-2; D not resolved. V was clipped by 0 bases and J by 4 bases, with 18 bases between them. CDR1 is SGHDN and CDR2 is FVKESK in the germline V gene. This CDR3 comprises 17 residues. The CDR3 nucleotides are TGTGCCAGCAGCCAAGATCAAGCGGGTATCGGCGTCTATGGCTACACCTTC. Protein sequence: CASSQDQAGIGVYGYTF.

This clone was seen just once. The CDR3 is CASQEGGLWYGYTF. Written as DNA, the CDR3 is TGTGCCAGCCAAGAGGGGGGGCTATGGTATGGCTACACCTTC. The genes are TRBV28 and TRBJ1-2; D perhaps matches TRBD1 (6 bases). The CDR3 runs 14 residues. With 8 bases removed from V and 5 bases from J, the gap between germline ends came to 18 bases. Germline V CDR1 and CDR2: MDHEN, SYDVKM.

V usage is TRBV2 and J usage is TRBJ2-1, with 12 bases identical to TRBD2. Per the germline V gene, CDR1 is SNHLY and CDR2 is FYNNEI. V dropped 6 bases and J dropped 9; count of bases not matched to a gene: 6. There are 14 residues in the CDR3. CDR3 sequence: CASRQASGRGEQFF. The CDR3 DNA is TGTGCCAGCAGGCAAGCTAGCGGGAGGGGTGAGCAGTTCTTC. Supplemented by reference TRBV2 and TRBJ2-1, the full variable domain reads EPEVTQTPSHQVTQMGQEVILRCVPISNHLYFYWYRQILGQKVEFLVSFYNNEISEKSEIFDDQFSVERPDGSNFTLKIRSTKLEDSAMYFCASRQASGRGEQFFGPGTRLTVL.

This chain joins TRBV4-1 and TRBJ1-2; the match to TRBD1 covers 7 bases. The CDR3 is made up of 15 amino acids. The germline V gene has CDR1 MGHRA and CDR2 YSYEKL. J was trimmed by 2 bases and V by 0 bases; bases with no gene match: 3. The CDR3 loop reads CASSQEPGQNYGYTF. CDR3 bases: TGCGCCAGCAGCCAAGAGCCGGGACAGAACTATGGCTACACCTTC.

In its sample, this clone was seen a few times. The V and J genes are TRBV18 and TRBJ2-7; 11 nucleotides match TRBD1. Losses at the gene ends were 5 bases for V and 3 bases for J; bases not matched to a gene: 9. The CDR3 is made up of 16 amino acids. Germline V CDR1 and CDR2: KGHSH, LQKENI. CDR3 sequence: CASSKPGTGGYYEQYF. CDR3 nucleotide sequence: TGTGCCAGCTCAAAACCCGGGACAGGGGGGTACTACGAGCAGTACTTC. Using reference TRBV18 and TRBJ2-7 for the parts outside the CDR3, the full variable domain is NAGVMQNPRHLVRRRGQEARLRCSPMKGHSHVYWYRQLPEEGLKFMVYLQKENIIDESGMPKERFSAEFPKEGPSILRIQQVVRGDSAAYFCASSKPGTGGYYEQYFGPGTRLTVT.

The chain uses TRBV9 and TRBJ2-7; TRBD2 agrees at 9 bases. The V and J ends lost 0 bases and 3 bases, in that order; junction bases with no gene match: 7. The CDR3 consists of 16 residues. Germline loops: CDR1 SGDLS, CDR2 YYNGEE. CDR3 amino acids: CASSVAAGGTFYEQYF. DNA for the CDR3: TGTGCCAGCAGCGTAGCAGCGGGGGGCACTTTCTACGAGCAGTACTTC. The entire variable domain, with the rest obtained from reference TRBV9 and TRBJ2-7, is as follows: DSGVTQTPKHLITATGQRVTLRCSPRSGDLSVYWYQQSLDQGLQFLIQYYNGEERAKGNILERFSAQQFPDLHSELNLSSLELGDSALYFCASSVAAGGTFYEQYFGPGTRLTVT.

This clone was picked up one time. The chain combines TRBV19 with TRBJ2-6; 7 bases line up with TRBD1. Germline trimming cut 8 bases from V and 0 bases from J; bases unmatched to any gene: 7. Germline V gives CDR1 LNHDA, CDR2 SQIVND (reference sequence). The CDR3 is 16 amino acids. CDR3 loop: CASGTDRPSGANVLTF. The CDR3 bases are TGTGCCAGTGGGACAGATCGACCCTCTGGGGCCAACGTCCTGACTTTC.

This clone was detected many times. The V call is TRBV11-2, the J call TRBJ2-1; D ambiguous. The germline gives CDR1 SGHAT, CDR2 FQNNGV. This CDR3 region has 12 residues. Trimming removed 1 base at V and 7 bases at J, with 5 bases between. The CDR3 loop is CASSLAWNEQFF. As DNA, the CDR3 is TGTGCCAGCAGCTTAGCGTGGAATGAGCAGTTCTTC.

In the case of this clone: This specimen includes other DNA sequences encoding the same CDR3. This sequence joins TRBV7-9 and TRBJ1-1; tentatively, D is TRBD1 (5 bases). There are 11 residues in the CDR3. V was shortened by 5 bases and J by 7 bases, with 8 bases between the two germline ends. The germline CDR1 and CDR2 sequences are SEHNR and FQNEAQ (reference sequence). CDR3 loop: CASSRDREAFF. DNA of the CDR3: TGTGCCAGCAGCCGGGACCGTGAAGCTTTCTTT.

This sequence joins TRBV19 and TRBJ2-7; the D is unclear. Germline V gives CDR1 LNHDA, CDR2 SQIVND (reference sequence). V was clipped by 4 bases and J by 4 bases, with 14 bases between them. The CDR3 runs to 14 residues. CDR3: CASSRAAESYEQYF. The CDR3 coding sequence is TGTGCCAGTAGTAGGGCAGCCGAGAGTTACGAGCAGTACTTC.

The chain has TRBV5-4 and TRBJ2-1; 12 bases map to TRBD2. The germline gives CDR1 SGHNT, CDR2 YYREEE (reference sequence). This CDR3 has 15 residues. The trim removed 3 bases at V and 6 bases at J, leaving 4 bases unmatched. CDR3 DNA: TGTGCCAGCAGCTCAACTAGCGGGAGGTCCAATGAGCAGTTCTTC. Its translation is CASSSTSGRSNEQFF.

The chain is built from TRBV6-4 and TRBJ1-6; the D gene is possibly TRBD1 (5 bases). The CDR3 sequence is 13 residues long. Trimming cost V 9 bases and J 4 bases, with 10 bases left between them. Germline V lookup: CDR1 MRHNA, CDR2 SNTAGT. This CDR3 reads CARRQSYNSPLHF. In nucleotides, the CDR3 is TGTGCCAGGCGACAGTCTTATAATTCACCCCTCCACTTT.

The CDR3 region is CAWSRHNEQFF. For the CDR3, the DNA is TGTGCCTGGAGCCGCCACAATGAGCAGTTCTTC. The rearrangement links TRBV30 to TRBJ2-1; D remains unclear. Germline loops: CDR1 GTSNPN, CDR2 SVGIG (reference sequence). This CDR3 is built from 11 residues. V was trimmed by 3 bases and J by 5 bases, leaving 5 bases between them. The variable domain in full, with the rest retrieved from reference TRBV30 and TRBJ2-1, is SQTIHQWPATLVQPVGSPLSLECTVEGTSNPNLYWYRQAAGRGLQLLFYSVGIGQISSEVPQNLSASRPQDRQFILSSKKLLLSDSGFYLCAWSRHNEQFFGPGTRLTVL.

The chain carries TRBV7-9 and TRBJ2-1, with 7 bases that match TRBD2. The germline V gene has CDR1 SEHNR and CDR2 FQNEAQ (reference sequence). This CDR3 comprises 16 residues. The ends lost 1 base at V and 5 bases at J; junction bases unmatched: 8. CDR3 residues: CASSLVPTSRHNEQFF. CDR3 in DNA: TGTGCCAGCAGCTTAGTTCCGACTAGCAGACACAATGAGCAGTTCTTC.